The 18 T cell receptor beta chains reported below all come from one sample, sequenced in a study of blood T cell repertoires in COVID-19. Only in-frame clones appear in the TCRdb table, and some are missing; sequencing was by immunoSEQ multiplex PCR. The table records some 170,000 clones, roughly 82% of them present only once. Source material: PBMCs or T cells enriched from blood (not recorded which). The receptor set was obtained from a man in his fifties who had recovered from COVID-19.

J is TRBJ2-5 and V is TRBV11-1, with a tentative D call TRBD2 (7 bases). Germline V gives CDR1 SGHAT, CDR2 FQDESV (reference sequence). The CDR3 totals 16 residues. V was cut by 7 bases and J by 5 bases, with 23 bases left in between. In DNA form, the CDR3 reads TGTGCCAGCACCCTTAGGGGGGGAAGTACCAGCGAGACCCAGTACTTC. Protein sequence: CASTLRGGSTSETQYF.

This clone showed up just once. The chain recombines TRBV5-4 with TRBJ1-3, with D possibly being TRBD1 (6 bases). The CDR3 runs to 16 residues. CDR1 is SGHNT and CDR2 is YYREEE in the germline V gene (reference sequence). Trimming left V 3 bases short and J 0 bases short, with 13 bases between. CDR3 coding DNA: TGTGCCAGCAGCTCTGGCAGGGGTTACTCTGGAAACACCATATATTTT. Its translation is CASSSGRGYSGNTIYF. The full variable domain, rest sourced from reference TRBV5-4 and TRBJ1-3, is ETGVTQSPTHLIKTRGQQVTLRCSSQSGHNTVSWYQQALGQGPQFIFQYYREEENGRGNFPPRFSGLQFPNYSSELNVNALELDDSALYLCASSSGRGYSGNTIYFGEGSWLTVV.

This clone came up once. The chain links TRBV5-1 to TRBJ1-5; no clear D gene. V was clipped by 6 bases and J by 6 bases, with 19 bases between them. The V gene's germline CDR1 is SGHRS and CDR2 YFSETQ. CDR3 size: 15 residues. The CDR3 nucleotides read TGCGCCAGCAAGCCCGGGGAGGTTGAGAGTCAGCCCCAGCATTTT. Translating it yields CASKPGEVESQPQHF.

This clone was seen a few times. The gene calls are TRBV4-2 and TRBJ1-1, with D tentatively TRBD1 (5 bases). Germline assignment: CDR1 LGHNA and CDR2 YNFKEQ. V dropped 2 bases and J dropped 0 bases, with 10 bases sitting between them. The CDR3 contains 15 residues. The CDR3 DNA reads as TGTGCCAGCAGCCAACTAGGGGCTATGAACACTGAAGCTTTCTTT. This gives the protein CASSQLGAMNTEAFF.

The V call is TRBV3-1 (or the pseudogene TRBV3-2), the J call TRBJ1-6; 9 bases align to TRBD1. V lost 2 bases and J lost 7; bases outside the gene matches: 3. In germline, CDR1 is LGHDT, CDR2 YNNKEL (reference sequence). The CDR3 length is 15 residues. The CDR3 bases are TGTGCCAGCAGCCAACTACAGGGGGCGAATTCACCCCTCCACTTT. This gives the protein CASSQLQGANSPLHF.

This sequence joins TRBV5-4 and TRBJ1-1, with no clear D. The germline gives CDR1 SGHNT, CDR2 YYREEE (reference sequence). With 0 bases removed from V and 0 bases from J, the gap between germline ends came to 12 bases. This CDR3 comprises 16 residues. The CDR3 DNA reads as TGTGCCAGCAGCTTGGTACCGGGTACGATGAACACTGAAGCTTTCTTT. Protein product: CASSLVPGTMNTEAFF. Full variable domain (outside the CDR3, taken from reference TRBV5-4 and TRBJ1-1): ETGVTQSPTHLIKTRGQQVTLRCSSQSGHNTVSWYQQALGQGPQFIFQYYREEENGRGNFPPRFSGLQFPNYSSELNVNALELDDSALYLCASSLVPGTMNTEAFFGQGTRLTVV.

This chain connects TRBV7-9 to TRBJ1-3; D uncertain. V lost 1 base, J lost 7 bases, and 8 bases lay in between. The CDR3 runs to 13 residues. Germline V lookup: CDR1 SEHNR, CDR2 FQNEAQ (reference sequence). The DNA of the CDR3 is TGTGCCAGCAGCTTAGTACCGGGGAACACCATATATTTT. Translating it yields CASSLVPGNTIYF.

The chain recombines TRBV18 with TRBJ2-1, with 11 nucleotides matching TRBD1. With V trimmed by 3 bases and J by 6 bases, 7 bases remained unmatched. Per the germline V gene, CDR1 is KGHSH and CDR2 is LQKENI. This CDR3 is built from 16 residues. CDR3 bases: TGTGCCAGCTCACCTTATTACGGGACAGGGGGCAATGAGCAGTTCTTC. Translating gives CASSPYYGTGGNEQFF.

CDR3 amino acids: CASKDGTVITGANVLTF. The CDR3, as DNA: TGTGCCAGCAAGGACGGGACAGTTATAACTGGGGCCAACGTCCTGACTTTC. This rearrangement joins TRBV28 to TRBJ2-6; 7 nucleotides agree with TRBD1. This CDR3 is built from 17 residues. With V trimmed by 7 bases and J by 2 bases, 11 bases remained unmatched. The germline CDR1 and CDR2 sequences are MDHEN and SYDVKM.

The chain uses TRBV4-1 and TRBJ2-1; D is possibly TRBD1 (7 bases). Germline V gives CDR1 MGHRA, CDR2 YSYEKL. Trimming took off 1 base at V and 4 bases at J, with 20 bases between the two ends. The CDR3 sequence is 18 residues long. Here the CDR3 reads CASSQVGLGSGGYNEQFF. The CDR3 DNA is TGCGCCAGCAGCCAAGTAGGACTGGGGTCAGGGGGGTACAATGAGCAGTTCTTC.

The chain uses TRBV28 and TRBJ1-3, with D maybe TRBD1 (6 bases). The V and J ends lost 6 bases and 9 bases respectively, with 15 bases between them. This CDR3 region has 13 residues. Germline CDR1 MDHEN, CDR2 SYDVKM. CDR3 DNA sequence: TGTGCCAGCAGATTACAGGGAATTGGCACCATATATTTT. Amino acid sequence: CASRLQGIGTIYF.

This clone has a single count. The V and J genes are TRBV13 and TRBJ1-1; maybe TRBD1 (6 bases). V lost 5 bases to trimming and J lost 3 bases, with 10 bases between them. Germline V gives CDR1 PRHDT, CDR2 FYEKMQ (reference sequence). This CDR3 is built from 13 residues. DNA for the CDR3: TGTGCCAGCAGCCAGGGGCGGGACACTGAAGCTTTCTTT. It specifies CASSQGRDTEAFF.

Only a few counts were recorded for this clone. V and J are TRBV2 and TRBJ1-4, with D maybe TRBD1 (5 bases). From germline, CDR1 is SNHLY and CDR2 FYNNEI. Deletions cut 5 bases from V and 8 bases from J, with 15 bases between. CDR3 length: 14 residues. The CDR3 sequence: CASSPTVLAEKLFF. The CDR3 DNA reads TGTGCCAGCAGTCCGACAGTCCTGGCGGAAAAACTGTTTTTT.

The genes are TRBV6-5 and TRBJ1-1, with TRBD1 matching 7 bases. CDR1 and CDR2 (germline): MNHEY, SVGAGI. Trimming at V came to 6 bases and at J to 1 base, leaving 5 bases not matched to a gene. CDR3 length: 14 amino acids. The CDR3 bases are TGTGCCAGCAGGGAGACAGGGCAGAACACTGAAGCTTTCTTT. The encoded protein is CASRETGQNTEAFF.

This chain links TRBV18 with TRBJ2-2; weak D call: TRBD2 (5 bases). CDR1 and CDR2 (germline): KGHSH, LQKENI. The CDR3 loop spans 15 amino acids. The V end was cut by 3 bases, the J end by 2 bases, with 10 bases between. CDR3 bases: TGTGCCAGCTCACCGGCCGGGATTAACACCGGGGAGCTGTTTTTT. Encoded protein: CASSPAGINTGELFF.

The V gene is TRBV7-6, the J gene TRBJ1-2, with 9 nucleotides matching TRBD1. Germline V gene data show CDR1 as SGHVS and CDR2 as FNYEAQ. The CDR3 consists of 15 residues. V lost 1 base, J lost 3 bases, and 3 bases stayed unmatched. The CDR3 reads CASSLETGGDYGYTF. In nucleotides, the CDR3 is TGTGCCAGCAGCTTAGAGACAGGGGGAGACTATGGCTACACCTTC.

The chain recombines TRBV10-1 with TRBJ1-1; D remains ambiguous. V lost 7 bases to trimming and J lost 3 bases, with 12 bases between them. The CDR3 consists of 13 residues. Germline V CDR1 and CDR2: WNHNN, SYGVQD (reference sequence). CDR3 in DNA: TGCGCCAGCAACAGTCGCGGGGACACTGAAGCTTTCTTT. This translates into CASNSRGDTEAFF.

The V call is TRBV5-1, the J call TRBJ2-3; 8 bases are a match to TRBD2. This CDR3 spans 16 amino acids. Germline V gene data show CDR1 as SGHRS and CDR2 as YFSETQ. V dropped 0 bases and J dropped 6; count of bases not matched to a gene: 9. The CDR3 DNA sequence: TGCGCCAGCAGCTTGGCAAGCGGGGGTTCGAGGGATACGCAGTATTTT. Encoded protein: CASSLASGGSRDTQYF.